A selection of T cell receptor beta chains follows, all from one sample in a study of human T cells and chemical hapten exposure. One entry per CDR3 protein results from TCRdb running MiXCR on the RACE reads. The table has roughly 97,000 distinct CDR3 sequences, 25% to 35% seen once. Sequencing was performed on whole blood, taken in connection with sensitization to the hapten diphenylcyclopropenone (DPC). The source is a man aged 40-50 years with alopecia areata. Some clones in this sample may be carry-over from other donors' samples. CDR3s include the opening cysteine and the closing phenylalanine or tryptophan. D genes are given only for firm matches. Expanded clones are given a class, and other clones once, few, many or no size at all.

J gene: TRBJ2-7; V gene: TRBV27; D gene: -; clone size: few; CDR3 DNA: TGTGCCAGCAGTCCCCGTCCCCCTTACGAGCAGTACTTC; CDR3 protein: CASSPRPPYEQYF
J gene: TRBJ2-5; V gene: TRBV7-3; D gene: -; clone size: few; CDR3 DNA: TGTGCCAGCAGCTCTCCGGGGCCCGAGGCCAAGACCCAGTACTTC; CDR3 protein: CASSSPGPEAKTQYF
J gene: TRBJ1-5; V gene: TRBV9; D gene: -; clone size: -; CDR3 DNA: TGTGCCAGCAGCGTAGAGGGCATAGCCGGGCAGCCCCAGCATTTT; CDR3 protein: CASSVEGIAGQPQHF
J gene: TRBJ2-1; V gene: TRBV5-1; D gene: -; clone size: -; CDR3 DNA: TGCGCCAGCAGCCCCAGCGGTAAAACCTACAATGAGCAGTTCTTC; CDR3 protein: CASSPSGKTYNEQFF
J gene: TRBJ1-6; V gene: TRBV6-5; D gene: TRBD1; clone size: few; CDR3 DNA: TGTGCCAGCAGTTCGACAGGGAGGGCTTCACCCCTCCACTTT; CDR3 protein: CASSSTGRASPLHF
J gene: TRBJ1-5; V gene: TRBV18; D gene: -; clone size: -; CDR3 DNA: TGTGCCAGCTCACCACCGGGGATATCGTCTAGCAATCAGCCCCAGCATTTT; CDR3 protein: CASSPPGISSSNQPQHF
J gene: TRBJ2-1; V gene: TRBV24-1; D gene: -; clone size: few; CDR3 DNA: TGTGCCACCAGTGGCAGCTACAATGAGCAGTTCTTC; CDR3 protein: CATSGSYNEQFF
J gene: TRBJ2-1; V gene: TRBV11-2; D gene: -; clone size: -; CDR3 DNA: TGTGCCAGCAGCTTAAAGGCCGAGCAGTTCTTC; CDR3 protein: CASSLKAEQFF
J gene: TRBJ2-4; V gene: TRBV18; D gene: -; clone size: -; CDR3 DNA: TGTGCCAGCTCACCACCAGAGGTAGCCAAAAACATTCAGTACTTC; CDR3 protein: CASSPPEVAKNIQYF
J gene: TRBJ2-7; V gene: TRBV7-9; D gene: -; clone size: -; CDR3 DNA: TGTGCCACCGACCCCCAGGTTAGGTACGAGCAGTACTTC; CDR3 protein: CATDPQVRYEQYF
J gene: TRBJ1-1; V gene: TRBV4-2; D gene: -; clone size: few; CDR3 DNA: TGTGCCAGCAGCCAAGTATCCGTCGCGCAGTTTGAAGCTTTCTTT; CDR3 protein: CASSQVSVAQFEAFF
J gene: TRBJ1-5; V gene: TRBV6-6; D gene: -; clone size: few; CDR3 DNA: TGTGCCAGCAGTTTCAATCAGCCCCAGCATTTT; CDR3 protein: CASSFNQPQHF
J gene: TRBJ1-4; V gene: TRBV9; D gene: TRBD1; clone size: -; CDR3 DNA: TGTGCCAGCAGCGTAGAGGGACAGGGGTATGAAAAACTGTTTTTT; CDR3 protein: CASSVEGQGYEKLFF
J gene: TRBJ1-5; V gene: TRBV28; D gene: -; clone size: few; CDR3 DNA: TGTGCCAGCAGGTGGGGGGGAAATAGCAATCAGCCCCAGCATTTT; CDR3 protein: CASRWGGNSNQPQHF
J gene: TRBJ2-5; V gene: TRBV19; D gene: TRBD2; clone size: -; CDR3 DNA: TGTGCCAGTAGTTATGGACTAGCGGGAGAGACCCAGTACTTC; CDR3 protein: CASSYGLAGETQYF
J gene: TRBJ1-5; V gene: TRBV6-2/TRBV6-3; D gene: TRBD1; clone size: -; CDR3 DNA: TGTGCCAGCAGTTCCCACCGACAGGGAAGCAATCAGCCCCAGCATTTT; CDR3 protein: CASSSHRQGSNQPQHF
J gene: TRBJ1-4; V gene: TRBV25-1; D gene: TRBD1; clone size: -; CDR3 DNA: TGTGCCAGCAGTAACATTGGGACAGGGGGGGAAAAACTGTTTTTT; CDR3 protein: CASSNIGTGGEKLFF
J gene: TRBJ2-7; V gene: TRBV2; D gene: -; clone size: -; CDR3 DNA: TGTGCCAGCAGACGACGTGAGGGGACCGCGACCTACGAGCAGTACTTC; CDR3 protein: CASRRREGTATYEQYF
J gene: TRBJ2-3; V gene: TRBV28; D gene: -; clone size: few; CDR3 DNA: TGTGCCAGCAGGACAACGATCCTCACAGGGGGGGACTTAATTAGCACAGATACGCAGTATTTT; CDR3 protein: CASRTTILTGGDLISTDTQYF
J gene: TRBJ2-5; V gene: TRBV28; D gene: TRBD2; clone size: few; CDR3 DNA: TGTGCCACTCGCGGGGGGCCGGAAGAGACCCAGTACTTC; CDR3 protein: CATRGGPEETQYF
J gene: TRBJ2-1; V gene: TRBV12-3/TRBV12-4; D gene: TRBD1; clone size: few; CDR3 DNA: TGTGCCAGCAGTTTAGGGACAGGGGCAGGGAATGAGCAGTTCTTC; CDR3 protein: CASSLGTGAGNEQFF
J gene: TRBJ2-7; V gene: TRBV12-3/TRBV12-4; D gene: -; clone size: -; CDR3 DNA: TGTGCCAGCAGTGGGACGGATAGCTCCTACGAGCAGTACTTC; CDR3 protein: CASSGTDSSYEQYF
J gene: TRBJ2-7; V gene: TRBV20-1; D gene: -; clone size: -; CDR3 DNA: TGCAGTGCTGGGCACTTCGAGCAGTACTTC; CDR3 protein: CSAGHFEQYF
J gene: TRBJ2-2; V gene: TRBV3-1; D gene: -; clone size: -; CDR3 DNA: TGTGCCAGCAGCCAACTAGGGTCCGGGGAGCTGTTTTTT; CDR3 protein: CASSQLGSGELFF
J gene: TRBJ2-7; V gene: TRBV11-2; D gene: -; clone size: -; CDR3 DNA: TGTGCCAGCAGCCGGGGACGCCGCTCCTACGAGCAGTACTTC; CDR3 protein: CASSRGRRSYEQYF
J gene: TRBJ1-1; V gene: TRBV5-1; D gene: -; clone size: many; CDR3 DNA: TGCGCCAGCAGCTCCCAGTTGAACACTGAAGCTTTCTTT; CDR3 protein: CASSSQLNTEAFF
J gene: TRBJ2-3; V gene: TRBV20-1; D gene: TRBD2; clone size: few; CDR3 DNA: TGCAGTGCGAAGGCGGGAGGAGGGAGGGTCACAGATACGCAGTATTTT; CDR3 protein: CSAKAGGGRVTDTQYF
J gene: TRBJ1-6; V gene: TRBV7-6; D gene: TRBD1; clone size: -; CDR3 DNA: TGTGCCAGCAGCTTGGGGGGACAGGGAAATTCACCCCTCCACTTT; CDR3 protein: CASSLGGQGNSPLHF
J gene: TRBJ1-1; V gene: TRBV3-1; D gene: -; clone size: -; CDR3 DNA: TGTGCCAGCAGCCGTAGCAGGGGAAATGAAGCTTTCTTT; CDR3 protein: CASSRSRGNEAFF
J gene: TRBJ2-1; V gene: TRBV20-1; D gene: TRBD2; clone size: -; CDR3 DNA: TGCAGTGCTAGAGGGCTAGCGGGAGGCCCAACTAACAATGAGCAGTTCTTC; CDR3 protein: CSARGLAGGPTNNEQFF
J gene: TRBJ2-1; V gene: TRBV7-8; D gene: -; clone size: -; CDR3 DNA: TGTGCCAGCAGCTCAGGAATGGGGTACAATGAGCAGTTCTTC; CDR3 protein: CASSSGMGYNEQFF
J gene: TRBJ2-1; V gene: TRBV6-2/TRBV6-3; D gene: -; clone size: -; CDR3 DNA: TGTGCCAGCAGTGCTTTACGCGTCGATGAGCAGTTCTTC; CDR3 protein: CASSALRVDEQFF
J gene: TRBJ2-4; V gene: TRBV6-2/TRBV6-3; D gene: -; clone size: -; CDR3 DNA: TGTGCCAGCAGCCCCGGGGGCGCGGCTCTAGCCAAAAACATTCAGTACTTC; CDR3 protein: CASSPGGAALAKNIQYF
J gene: TRBJ1-1; V gene: TRBV7-9; D gene: TRBD1; clone size: -; CDR3 DNA: TGTGCCAGCAGCTCTAGGACAGGTGGAGATGAAGCTTTCTTT; CDR3 protein: CASSSRTGGDEAFF
J gene: TRBJ1-3; V gene: TRBV29-1; D gene: -; clone size: -; CDR3 DNA: TGCAGCGTTAGGGACGGAGGAAACACCATATATTTT; CDR3 protein: CSVRDGGNTIYF